This TCR beta chain was identified during a study of response to subunit inactivated influenza vaccine. Regarding this clonotype: Its antigen remains unknown.

Study findings and constraints: Each seasonal influenza vaccination recruits few new T cells, the authors suggested.

Via MiXCR, TCRdb re-called the RT-PCR reads, giving one row per CDR3 protein. The table lists 200,000 to 300,000 distinct CDR3 sequences, roughly an eighth of them singletons. The CDR3 consists of 11 residues. The V end lost 5 bases, the J end lost 3 bases, and 3 bases lay between the germline ends. Germline CDR1 and CDR2: KGHSH and LQKENI. The clonotype was recovered from a man aged 50 to 59 who received an inactivated influenza vaccine. The sequencing here drew on non-naive T cells sorted from PBMCs, taken 14 to 15 days before vaccination. J is TRBJ2-3 and V is TRBV18; D gene unclear. CDR3 amino acids: CASSATDTQYF. CDR3 sequence (DNA): TGTGCCAGCTCAGCTACAGATACGCAGTATTTT.